This T cell receptor beta chain originates from a study of blood T cell repertoires in COVID-19. Study-wide context: The United States, Italy and Spain supplied acute and convalescent COVID-19 samples. From T cells, B-cell-depleted T cells, or PBMCs came the material, which was cDNA or gDNA.

With 4 bases removed from V and 4 bases from J, the gap between germline ends came to 14 bases. CDR3 length: 15 residues. Germline loops: CDR1 SNHLY, CDR2 FYNNEI. Each recovered donor of Cohort 3 presented with two negative PCRs, clearance, or symptom resolution. In the authors' workflow: Reference gene primer amplification gave estimated nucleated cell counts. Method: immunoSEQ multiplex PCR; TCRdb's copy keeps in-frame clones and lacks some. The V and J calls and clone size are taken from that table; D and trimming were inferred from the DNA. Among about 220,000 clones, over 65% were seen once, and the ten largest hold more than 3%. This clone was seen once.

The sequenced material came from PBMCs or T cells enriched from blood (not recorded which). V usage is TRBV2 and J usage is TRBJ1-3; D gene ambiguous. This sequence was found in a woman aged 55-70 years who had recovered from COVID-19. Here the CDR3 reads CASSASRALGNTIYF. The DNA of the CDR3 is TGTGCCAGCAGTGCCTCGAGGGCTTTAGGAAACACCATATATTTT.